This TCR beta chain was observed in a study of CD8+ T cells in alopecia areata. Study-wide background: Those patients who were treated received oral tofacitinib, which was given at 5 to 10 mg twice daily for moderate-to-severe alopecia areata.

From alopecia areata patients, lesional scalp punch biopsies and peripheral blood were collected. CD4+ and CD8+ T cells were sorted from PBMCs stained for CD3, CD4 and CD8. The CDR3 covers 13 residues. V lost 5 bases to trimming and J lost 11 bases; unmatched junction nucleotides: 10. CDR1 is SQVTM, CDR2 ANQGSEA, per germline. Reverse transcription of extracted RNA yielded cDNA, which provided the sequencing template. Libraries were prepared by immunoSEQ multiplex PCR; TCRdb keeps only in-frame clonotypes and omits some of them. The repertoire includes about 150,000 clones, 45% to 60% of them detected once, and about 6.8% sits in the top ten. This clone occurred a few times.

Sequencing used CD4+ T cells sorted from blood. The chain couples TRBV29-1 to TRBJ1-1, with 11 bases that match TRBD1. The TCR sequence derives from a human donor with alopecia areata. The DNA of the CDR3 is TGCAGCGTTTCCTGGACAGGGGGCCGGGTGGCTTTCTTT. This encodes CSVSWTGGRVAFF.